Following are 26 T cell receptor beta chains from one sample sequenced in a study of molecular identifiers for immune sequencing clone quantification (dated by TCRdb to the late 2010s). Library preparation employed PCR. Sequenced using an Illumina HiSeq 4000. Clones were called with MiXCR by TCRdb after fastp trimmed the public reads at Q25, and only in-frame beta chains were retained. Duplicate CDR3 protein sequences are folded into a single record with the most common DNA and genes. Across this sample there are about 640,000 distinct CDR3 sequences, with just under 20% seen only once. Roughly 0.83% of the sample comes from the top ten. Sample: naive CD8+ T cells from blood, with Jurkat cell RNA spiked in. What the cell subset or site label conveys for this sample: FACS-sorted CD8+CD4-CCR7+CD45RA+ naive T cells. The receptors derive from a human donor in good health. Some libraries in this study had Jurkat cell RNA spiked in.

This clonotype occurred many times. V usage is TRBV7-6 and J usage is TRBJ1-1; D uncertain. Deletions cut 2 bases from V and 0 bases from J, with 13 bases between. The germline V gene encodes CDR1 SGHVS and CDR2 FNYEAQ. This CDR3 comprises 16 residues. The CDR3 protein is CASSLPRGGLNTEAFF. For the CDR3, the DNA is TGTGCCAGCAGCTTACCCCGCGGAGGGTTGAACACTGAAGCTTTCTTT.

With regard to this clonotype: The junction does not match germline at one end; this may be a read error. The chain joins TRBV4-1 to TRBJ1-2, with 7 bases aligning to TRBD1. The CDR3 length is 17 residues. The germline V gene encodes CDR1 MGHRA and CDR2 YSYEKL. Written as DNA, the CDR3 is TGCGCCAGCAGCCAAGTGTGGGACAGTTTCTCTAACTATGGCTATACCTTC. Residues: CASSQVWDSFSNYGYTF.

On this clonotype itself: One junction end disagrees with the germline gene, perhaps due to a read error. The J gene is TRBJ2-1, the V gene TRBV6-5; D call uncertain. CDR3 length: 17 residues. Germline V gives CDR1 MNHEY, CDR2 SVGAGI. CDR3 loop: CAGSYGGPAGSYNEQFF. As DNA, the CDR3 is TGTGCCGGCAGTTACGGTGGTCCAGCCGGCTCCTACAATGAGCAGTTCTTC.

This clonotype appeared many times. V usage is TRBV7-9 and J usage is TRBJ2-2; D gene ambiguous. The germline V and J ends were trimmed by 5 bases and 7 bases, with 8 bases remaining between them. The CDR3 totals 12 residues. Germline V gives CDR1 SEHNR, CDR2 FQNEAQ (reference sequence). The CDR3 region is CASSPIGGELFF. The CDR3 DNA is TGTGCCAGCAGCCCCATTGGCGGGGAGCTGTTTTTT. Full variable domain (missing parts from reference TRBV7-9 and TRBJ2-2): DTGVSQNPRHKITKRGQNVTFRCDPISEHNRLYWYRQTLGQGPEFLTYFQNEAQLEKSRLLSDRFSAERPKGSFSTLEIQRTEQGDSAMYLCASSPIGGELFFGEGSRLTVL.

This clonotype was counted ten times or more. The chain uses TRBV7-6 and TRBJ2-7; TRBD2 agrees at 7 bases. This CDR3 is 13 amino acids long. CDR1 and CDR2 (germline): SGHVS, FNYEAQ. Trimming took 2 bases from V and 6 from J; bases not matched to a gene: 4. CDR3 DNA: TGTGCCAGCAGCTTACGCCCGGGAGGCGAGCAGTACTTC. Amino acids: CASSLRPGGEQYF.

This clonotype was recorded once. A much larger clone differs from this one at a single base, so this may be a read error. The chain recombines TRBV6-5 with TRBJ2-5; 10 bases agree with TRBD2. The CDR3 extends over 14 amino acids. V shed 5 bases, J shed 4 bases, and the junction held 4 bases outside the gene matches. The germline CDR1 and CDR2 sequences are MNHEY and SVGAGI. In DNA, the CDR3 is TGTGCCAGCAGTATACTAGCGGGGCCAGAGACCCAGTACTTC. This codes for CASSILAGPETQYF.

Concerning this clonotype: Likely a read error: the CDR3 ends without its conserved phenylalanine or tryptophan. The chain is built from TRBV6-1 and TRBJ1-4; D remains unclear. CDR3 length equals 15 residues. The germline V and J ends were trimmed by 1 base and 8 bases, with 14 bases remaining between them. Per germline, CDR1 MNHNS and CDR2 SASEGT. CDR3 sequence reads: CASSEGAGRSEKLFL. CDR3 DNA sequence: TGTGCCAGCAGTGAAGGTGCCGGACGATCAGAAAAACTGTTTCTT.

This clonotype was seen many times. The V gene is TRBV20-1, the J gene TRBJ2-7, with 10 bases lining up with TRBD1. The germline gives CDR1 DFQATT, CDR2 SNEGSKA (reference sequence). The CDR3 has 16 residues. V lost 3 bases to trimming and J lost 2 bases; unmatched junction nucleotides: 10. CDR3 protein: CSASQLRDRGTYEQYF. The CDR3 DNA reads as TGCAGTGCTAGCCAACTCCGGGACAGGGGCACCTACGAGCAGTACTTC.

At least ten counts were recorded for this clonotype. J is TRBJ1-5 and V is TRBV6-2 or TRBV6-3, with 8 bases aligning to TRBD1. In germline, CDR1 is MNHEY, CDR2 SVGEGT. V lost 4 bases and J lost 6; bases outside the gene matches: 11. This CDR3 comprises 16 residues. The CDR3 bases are TGTGCCAGCAGTTCAGGGGGCTTTGGTATTTTTCAGCCCCAGCATTTT. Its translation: CASSSGGFGIFQPQHF.

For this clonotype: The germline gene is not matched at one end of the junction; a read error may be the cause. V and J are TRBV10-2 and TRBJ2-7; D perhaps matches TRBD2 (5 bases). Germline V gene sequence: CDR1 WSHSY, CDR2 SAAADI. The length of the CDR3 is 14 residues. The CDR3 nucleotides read TGTGCCATCAAGCCTCCGGGATTCCAGGACGAGCAGTACTTC. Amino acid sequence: CAIKPPGFQDEQYF.

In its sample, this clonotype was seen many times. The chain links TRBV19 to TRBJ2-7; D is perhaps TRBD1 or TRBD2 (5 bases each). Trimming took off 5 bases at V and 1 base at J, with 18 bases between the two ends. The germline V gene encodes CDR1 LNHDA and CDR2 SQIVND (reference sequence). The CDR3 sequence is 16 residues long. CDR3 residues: CASSWAAGDGSYEQYF. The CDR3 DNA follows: TGTGCCAGTAGTTGGGCCGCCGGGGACGGATCCTACGAGCAGTACTTC.

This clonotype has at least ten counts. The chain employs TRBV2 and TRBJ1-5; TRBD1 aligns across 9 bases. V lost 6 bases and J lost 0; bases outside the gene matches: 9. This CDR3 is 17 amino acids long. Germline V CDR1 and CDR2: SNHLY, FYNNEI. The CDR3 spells CASRGTGLGFSNQPQHF. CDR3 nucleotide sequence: TGTGCCAGCAGAGGGACAGGGTTGGGCTTTAGCAATCAGCCCCAGCATTTT.

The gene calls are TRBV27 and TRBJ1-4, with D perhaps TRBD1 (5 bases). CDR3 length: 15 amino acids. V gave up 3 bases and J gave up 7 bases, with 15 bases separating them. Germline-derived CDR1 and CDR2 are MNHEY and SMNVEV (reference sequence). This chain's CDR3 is CASSFHRSTGEKLFF. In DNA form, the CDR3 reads TGTGCCAGCAGTTTCCACAGGTCGACGGGTGAAAAACTGTTTTTT. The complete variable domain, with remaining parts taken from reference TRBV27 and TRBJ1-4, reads EAQVTQNPRYLITVTGKKLTVTCSQNMNHEYMSWYRQDPGLGLRQIYYSMNVEVTDKGDVPEGYKVSRKEKRNFPLILESPSPNQTSLYFCASSFHRSTGEKLFFGSGTQLSVL.

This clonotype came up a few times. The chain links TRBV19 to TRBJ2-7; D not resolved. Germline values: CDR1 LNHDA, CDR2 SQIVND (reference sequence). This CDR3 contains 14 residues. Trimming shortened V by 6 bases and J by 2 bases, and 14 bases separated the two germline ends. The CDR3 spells CASSELGTAYEQYF. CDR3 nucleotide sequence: TGTGCCAGTAGCGAATTAGGAACAGCCTACGAGCAGTACTTC.

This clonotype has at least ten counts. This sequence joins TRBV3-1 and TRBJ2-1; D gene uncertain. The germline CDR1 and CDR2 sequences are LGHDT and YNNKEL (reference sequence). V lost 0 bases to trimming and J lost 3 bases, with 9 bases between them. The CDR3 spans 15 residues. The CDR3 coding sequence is TGTGCCAGCAGCCAAGAAACCCCGGGCTACAATGAGCAGTTCTTC. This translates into CASSQETPGYNEQFF.

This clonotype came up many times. CDR3 sequence (DNA): TGTGCCAGTAGGGGGAGGGGATGGATGACAGATACGCAGTATTTT. This translates into CASRGRGWMTDTQYF. The chain carries TRBV19 and TRBJ2-3; 7 positions agree with TRBD2. The V segment lost 6 bases and the J segment 3 bases; nucleotides outside the gene matches: 9. Germline values: CDR1 LNHDA, CDR2 SQIVND (reference sequence). The CDR3 has 15 residues.

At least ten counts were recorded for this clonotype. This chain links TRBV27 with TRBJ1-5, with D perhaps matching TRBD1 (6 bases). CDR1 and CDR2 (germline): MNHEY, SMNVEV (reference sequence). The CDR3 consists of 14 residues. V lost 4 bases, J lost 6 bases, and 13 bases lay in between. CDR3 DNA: TGTGCCAGCAGTTCTTACAGGGCTGGTCAGCCCCAGCATTTT. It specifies CASSSYRAGQPQHF.

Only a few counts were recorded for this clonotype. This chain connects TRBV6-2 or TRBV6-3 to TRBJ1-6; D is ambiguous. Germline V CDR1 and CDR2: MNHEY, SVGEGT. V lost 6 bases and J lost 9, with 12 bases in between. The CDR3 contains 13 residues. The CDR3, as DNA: TGTGCCAGCAGAACAATGACGGGTTCACCCCTCCACTTT. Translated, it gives CASRTMTGSPLHF.

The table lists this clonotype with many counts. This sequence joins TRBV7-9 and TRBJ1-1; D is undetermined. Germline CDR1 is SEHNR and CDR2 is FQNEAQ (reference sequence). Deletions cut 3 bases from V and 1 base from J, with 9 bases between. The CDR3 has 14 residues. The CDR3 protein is CASSLRVPNTEAFF. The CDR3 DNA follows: TGTGCCAGCAGCTTGAGGGTCCCGAACACTGAAGCTTTCTTT.

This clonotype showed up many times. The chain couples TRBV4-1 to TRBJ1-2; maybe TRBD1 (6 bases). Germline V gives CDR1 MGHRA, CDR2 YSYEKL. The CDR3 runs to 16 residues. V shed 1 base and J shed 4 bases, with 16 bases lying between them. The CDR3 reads CASSQVGQGMGYGYTF. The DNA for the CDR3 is TGCGCCAGCAGCCAAGTTGGGCAGGGGATGGGCTATGGCTACACCTTC.

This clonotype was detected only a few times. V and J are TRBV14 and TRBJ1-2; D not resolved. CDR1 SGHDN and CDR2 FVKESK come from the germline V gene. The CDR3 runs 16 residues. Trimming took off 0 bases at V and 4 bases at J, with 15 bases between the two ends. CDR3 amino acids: CASSQDPIQYPYGYTF. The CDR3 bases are TGTGCCAGCAGCCAAGACCCAATACAGTACCCCTATGGCTACACCTTC.

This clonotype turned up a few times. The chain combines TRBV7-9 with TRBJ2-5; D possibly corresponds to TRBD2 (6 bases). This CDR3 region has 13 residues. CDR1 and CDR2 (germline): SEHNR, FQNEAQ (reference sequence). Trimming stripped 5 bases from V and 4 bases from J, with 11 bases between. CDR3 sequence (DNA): TGTGCCAGCAGCAGGGACTTCCTAGAGACCCAGTACTTC. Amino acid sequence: CASSRDFLETQYF. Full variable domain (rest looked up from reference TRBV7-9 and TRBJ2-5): DTGVSQNPRHKITKRGQNVTFRCDPISEHNRLYWYRQTLGQGPEFLTYFQNEAQLEKSRLLSDRFSAERPKGSFSTLEIQRTEQGDSAMYLCASSRDFLETQYFGPGTRLLVL.

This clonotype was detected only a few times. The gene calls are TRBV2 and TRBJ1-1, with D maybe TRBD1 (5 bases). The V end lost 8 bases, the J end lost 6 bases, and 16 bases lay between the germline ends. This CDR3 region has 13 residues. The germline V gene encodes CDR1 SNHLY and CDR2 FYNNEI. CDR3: CASRTRGVAEAFF. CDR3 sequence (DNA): TGTGCCAGCCGCACCCGGGGGGTGGCTGAAGCTTTCTTT.

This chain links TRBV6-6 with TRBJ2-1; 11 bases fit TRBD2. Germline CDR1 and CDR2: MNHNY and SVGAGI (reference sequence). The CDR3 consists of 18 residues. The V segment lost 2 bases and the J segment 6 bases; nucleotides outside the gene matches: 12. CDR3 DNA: TGTGCCAGCAGTTACAGCCTTCTTGGACTAGCGGGTTTCAATGAGCAGTTCTTC. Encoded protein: CASSYSLLGLAGFNEQFF.

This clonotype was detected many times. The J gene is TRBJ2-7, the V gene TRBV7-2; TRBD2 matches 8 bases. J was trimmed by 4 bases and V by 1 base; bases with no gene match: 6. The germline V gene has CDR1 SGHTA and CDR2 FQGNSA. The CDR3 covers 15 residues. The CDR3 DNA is TGTGCCAGCAGCTTAGGTCGGAAGCGGGAGTACGAGCAGTACTTC. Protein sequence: CASSLGRKREYEQYF. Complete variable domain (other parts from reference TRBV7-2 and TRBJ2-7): GAGVSQSPSNKVTEKGKDVELRCDPISGHTALYWYRQSLGQGLEFLIYFQGNSAPDKSGLPSDRFSAERTGGSVSTLTIQRTQQEDSAVYLCASSLGRKREYEQYFGPGTRLTVT.

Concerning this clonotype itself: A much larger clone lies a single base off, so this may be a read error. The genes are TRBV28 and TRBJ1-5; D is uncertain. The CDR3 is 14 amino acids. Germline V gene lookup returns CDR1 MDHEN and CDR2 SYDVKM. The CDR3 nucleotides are TGTGCCGGCAGTTTGGAAAGAGGCAATCAGCCCCAGCATTTT. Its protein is CAGSLERGNQPQHF.